A selection of T cell receptor beta chains follows, all from one sample in a study of graft-versus-host responses after intestinal transplantation. TCRdb's table, derived via immunoSEQ multiplex PCR, lists solely in-frame clones and lacks some. The sample contains roughly 99,000 clones, roughly 83% of which appear only once. The sample consisted of PBMCs, taken 255 days after intestinal transplant. Receptors originate from a human patient who received an intestinal transplant, so some T cells may come from the graft donor. Both conserved end residues are part of each CDR3. Fields, in order: CDR3 length, clone size, V gene, CDR3 protein. Some rows mark clone size as missing; the rest say once, few, many or name a class of expanded clone.

CDR3 length: 12
clone size: once
V gene: TRBV5-1
CDR3 protein: CASSGVNYGYTF

CDR3 length: 15
clone size: .
V gene: TRBV5-4
CDR3 protein: CASSLGPATNEKLFF

CDR3 length: 15
clone size: .
V gene: TRBV5-4
CDR3 protein: CASSLRVEGTDTQYF

CDR3 length: 13
clone size: .
V gene: TRBV19
CDR3 protein: CASSKVANTEAFF

CDR3 length: 19
clone size: .
V gene: TRBV15
CDR3 protein: CATSRDWGTGALRGSPLHF

CDR3 length: 16
clone size: .
V gene: TRBV28
CDR3 protein: CASRSLAGSSQETQYF

CDR3 length: 19
clone size: .
V gene: TRBV28
CDR3 protein: CASSLFYTGGSARNTEAFF

CDR3 length: 16
clone size: .
V gene: TRBV7-8
CDR3 protein: CASSSGGEARGGKLFF

CDR3 length: 12
clone size: .
V gene: TRBV29-1
CDR3 protein: CSVGVPYGTQYF

CDR3 length: 15
clone size: once
V gene: TRBV28
CDR3 protein: CASSFGTSKPDTQYF

CDR3 length: 13
clone size: .
V gene: TRBV7-9
CDR3 protein: CASSSGQSYEQYF

CDR3 length: 18
clone size: .
V gene: TRBV2
CDR3 protein: CASSEIADTVPLGGEQFF

CDR3 length: 14
clone size: .
V gene: TRBV5-3
CDR3 protein: CARSLGGRFYGYTF

CDR3 length: 17
clone size: .
V gene: TRBV27
CDR3 protein: CASSLSGQGMLGTEAFF

CDR3 length: 16
clone size: .
V gene: TRBV25-1
CDR3 protein: CASTSRRGLGADTQYF

CDR3 length: 15
clone size: .
V gene: TRBV27
CDR3 protein: CASSLWLSPSDTQYF

CDR3 length: 12
clone size: .
V gene: TRBV11-2
CDR3 protein: CASSLVGQALHF

CDR3 length: 13
clone size: .
V gene: TRBV19
CDR3 protein: CATVTRESGEQFF

CDR3 length: 14
clone size: .
V gene: TRBV25-1
CDR3 protein: CASSEYEGEETQYF

CDR3 length: 14
clone size: .
V gene: TRBV28
CDR3 protein: CASSSDREVDEQFF

CDR3 length: 14
clone size: .
V gene: TRBV23-1
CDR3 protein: CASSRAGLQETQYF

CDR3 length: 13
clone size: .
V gene: TRBV7-9
CDR3 protein: CASSFGSNQPQHF

CDR3 length: 15
clone size: .
V gene: TRBV11-2
CDR3 protein: CASSLVDRMNTEAFF

CDR3 length: 15
clone size: .
V gene: TRBV5-6
CDR3 protein: CASSLVASGVYEQYF

CDR3 length: 12
clone size: once
V gene: TRBV12-5
CDR3 protein: CASGLESGELFF

CDR3 length: 15
clone size: .
V gene: TRBV27
CDR3 protein: CASSPQLAGVETQYF

CDR3 length: 14
clone size: .
V gene: TRBV19
CDR3 protein: CASSSALFYQPQHF

CDR3 length: 15
clone size: .
V gene: TRBV19
CDR3 protein: CASSLGQGAGQPQHF

CDR3 length: 16
clone size: .
V gene: TRBV19
CDR3 protein: CASSIARQGLDQPQHF

CDR3 length: 15
clone size: .
V gene: TRBV5-1
CDR3 protein: CASSHRTGVGETQYF

CDR3 length: 14
clone size: .
V gene: TRBV7-6
CDR3 protein: CASSLATSFSEQYF

CDR3 length: 15
clone size: .
V gene: TRBV30
CDR3 protein: CAWSSPGQGPDTQYF

CDR3 length: 12
clone size: .
V gene: TRBV19
CDR3 protein: CASSIAGALPFF

CDR3 length: 14
clone size: .
V gene: TRBV25-1
CDR3 protein: CASSETGANTEAFF

CDR3 length: 15
clone size: .
V gene: TRBV4-1
CDR3 protein: CASSQEAKGYTEAFF

CDR3 length: 13
clone size: .
V gene: TRBV10-3
CDR3 protein: CAISGDSFYGYTF

CDR3 length: 13
clone size: .
V gene: TRBV5-6
CDR3 protein: CASSLIRNEKLFF

CDR3 length: 13
clone size: .
V gene: TRBV2
CDR3 protein: CATTGGWRETQYF

CDR3 length: 15
clone size: .
V gene: TRBV28
CDR3 protein: CASSFSSRDNEKLFF

CDR3 length: 13
clone size: .
V gene: TRBV2
CDR3 protein: CASSLSSNQPQHF

CDR3 length: 13
clone size: .
V gene: TRBV10-3
CDR3 protein: CAINGDRSYGYTF

CDR3 length: 16
clone size: .
V gene: TRBV9
CDR3 protein: CASSVDQAGLGETQYF

CDR3 length: 15
clone size: .
V gene: TRBV6-4
CDR3 protein: CASSPDASSYNEQFF

CDR3 length: 14
clone size: once
V gene: TRBV5-4
CDR3 protein: CASSPRGRTDTQYF

CDR3 length: 11
clone size: .
V gene: TRBV28
CDR3 protein: CASSPRHEQYF

CDR3 length: 15
clone size: .
V gene: TRBV29-1
CDR3 protein: CSVEDKDRGNTEAFF

CDR3 length: 13
clone size: .
V gene: TRBV11-3
CDR3 protein: CASSWRVGETQYF

CDR3 length: 16
clone size: .
V gene: TRBV7-9
CDR3 protein: CASSSSGQGSNYGYTF

CDR3 length: 17
clone size: .
V gene: TRBV7-6
CDR3 protein: CASSLPDLAGDLDTQYF

CDR3 length: 13
clone size: .
V gene: TRBV14
CDR3 protein: CASRVERREKLFF

CDR3 length: 17
clone size: .
V gene: TRBV27
CDR3 protein: CASSLEGREEGNTEAFF

CDR3 length: 15
clone size: .
V gene: TRBV9
CDR3 protein: CASSVSQGGKNIQYF

CDR3 length: 15
clone size: .
V gene: TRBV9
CDR3 protein: CASSSRDGPNYGYTF

CDR3 length: 12
clone size: .
V gene: TRBV15
CDR3 protein: CATSRLGQPQHF

CDR3 length: 14
clone size: .
V gene: TRBV5-1
CDR3 protein: CASSSGRGEETQYF

CDR3 length: 13
clone size: .
V gene: TRBV9
CDR3 protein: CASQGANNEKLFF

CDR3 length: 16
clone size: .
V gene: TRBV2
CDR3 protein: CASSVASGGSTDTQYF

CDR3 length: 16
clone size: .
V gene: TRBV2
CDR3 protein: CASSERAASSYNEQFF

CDR3 length: 17
clone size: once
V gene: TRBV30
CDR3 protein: CAWSVQGTLLAKNIQYF